This T cell receptor beta chain derives from a study of blood T cell repertoires in COVID-19. Germline trimming cut 3 bases from V and 8 bases from J; bases unmatched to any gene: 11. Germline CDR1 and CDR2: MGHRA and YSYEKL. The CDR3 is 15 amino acids. Per the study methods: Amplifying reference gene primers gave estimates of nucleated cell counts. This table comes from immunoSEQ multiplex PCR, and its TCRdb copy is limited to in-frame clones, with some not included. That table gives V, J and clone size, and the DNA gave D and trimming. The sample records hundreds of thousands of clones, roughly nine tenths being singletons.

The TCR originated in an older woman who had recovered from COVID-19. The chain recombines TRBV4-1 with TRBJ1-1; TRBD1 matches at 8 bases. Sample: PBMCs or T cells enriched from blood (not recorded which). In DNA form, the CDR3 reads TGCGCCAGCAGCCAGGGGGGACAGGCTCTCCGCGAAGCTTTCTTT. Its protein is CASSQGGQALREAFF.